This TCR beta chain stems from a study of TIL therapy for anti-PD-1-resistant metastatic lung cancer. On the study more broadly: Tumors had a median PD-L1 proportion score of 4.5% to 7%. Several tumors were EGFR-mutant and two were ALK-rearranged.

This was the immunoSEQ v3 assay. Sequenced by immunoSEQ multiplex PCR; TCRdb stores in-frame clones only, minus some. In the table there are approximately 60,000 clones, more than 80% of which are singletons. Time point meaning: pre-treatment sample, taken before nivolumab and TIL therapy. Stage 4 NSCLC adults joined between late 2017 and 2020. V was pared by 3 bases and J by 8 bases, with 23 bases between. The CDR3 loop spans 18 amino acids. Per the germline V gene, CDR1 is KGHSH and CDR2 is LQKENI. The J gene is TRBJ1-6, the V gene TRBV18; possible D gene TRBD1, 5 bases. This specimen consisted of blood, obtained at baseline. The source is a person between 25 and 79 years old with non-small cell lung cancer. CDR3 sequence: CASSPRDWRTSPYSPLHF. CDR3 DNA: TGTGCCAGCTCACCCCGAGATTGGAGGACAAGCCCTTATTCACCCCTCCACTTT.